Shown below are 7 T cell receptor beta chains from a single sample sequenced in a study of high-grade serous ovarian cancer treatment subgroups. The method was immunoSEQ multiplex PCR; TCRdb's version includes in-frame clones alone and lacks a portion of them. The sample yields about 8,500 clones, roughly 76% seen once. Tumor samples were obtained before definitive surgery or chemotherapy. The sample taken for sequencing was tumor tissue. These receptors were taken from a human donor with high-grade serous ovarian cancer.

The chain joins TRBV4-1 to TRBJ2-2; D is undetermined. The ends were cut back, 4 bases at V and 0 bases at J, with 12 bases in the middle. The CDR3 contains 16 residues. The germline CDR1 and CDR2 sequences are MGHRA and YSYEKL. The CDR3: CASSPLPVSNTGELFF. The CDR3 DNA reads as TGCGCCAGCAGCCCCCTCCCCGTATCGAACACCGGGGAGCTGTTTTTT.

This clone was detected a few times. The chain joins TRBV29-1 to TRBJ2-1; D is possibly TRBD2 (6 bases). Trimming removed 8 bases from V and 6 bases from J, with 17 bases in between. Germline CDR1 SQVTM, CDR2 ANQGSEA. The CDR3 is made up of 13 amino acids. CDR3 sequence (DNA): TGCAGCTCCATCGGGGGTGGGGCCAATGAGCAGTTCTTC. This sequence encodes CSSIGGGANEQFF.

The V and J genes are TRBV25-1 and TRBJ2-3; a weak D match, TRBD2 (5 bases). Germline CDR1 is MGHDK and CDR2 is SYGVNS. Deletions cut 8 bases from V and 0 bases from J, with 6 bases between. The CDR3 covers 12 residues. As DNA, the CDR3 is TGTGCCAGCCGGGGTAGCACAGATACGCAGTATTTT. Encoded protein: CASRGSTDTQYF.

The chain employs TRBV7-2 and TRBJ2-5; TRBD1 aligns across 8 bases. With the DNA end fitting TRBJ2-7 better, the J assignment may be wrong. Germline loops: CDR1 SGHTA, CDR2 FQGNSA. This CDR3 has 15 residues. This CDR3 is CASSLGQGLSYEQYF. In nucleotides, the CDR3 is TGTGCCAGCAGCCTCGGACAGGGATTATCCTACGAGCAGTACTTC.

This clone has a handful of counts. The chain has TRBV6-5 and TRBJ2-1; 7 bases align to TRBD1. CDR3 length: 13 amino acids. CDR1 is MNHEY, CDR2 SVGAGI, per germline. The V segment lost 2 bases and the J segment 6 bases; nucleotides outside the gene matches: 1. As DNA, the CDR3 is TGTGCCAGCAGTTACAGGGGGCGCAATGAGCAGTTCTTC. This translates into CASSYRGRNEQFF.

The chain uses TRBV11-2 and TRBJ1-1; D not resolved. The germline V gene encodes CDR1 SGHAT and CDR2 FQNNGV. Trimming shortened V by 1 base and J by 1 base, and 13 bases separated the two germline ends. The CDR3 totals 16 residues. The CDR3 region is CASSLARAVSNTEAFF. As DNA, the CDR3 is TGTGCCAGCAGCTTAGCCCGAGCTGTATCGAACACTGAAGCTTTCTTT. The full variable domain, with the rest looked up from reference TRBV11-2 and TRBJ1-1, is EAGVAQSPRYKIIEKRQSVAFWCNPISGHATLYWYQQILGQGPKLLIQFQNNGVVDDSQLPKDRFSAERLKGVDSTLKIQPAKLEDSAVYLCASSLARAVSNTEAFFGQGTRLTVV.

The chain carries TRBV10-3 and TRBJ2-2, with D perhaps matching TRBD1 (5 bases). There are 13 residues in the CDR3. Germline assignment: CDR1 ENHRY and CDR2 SYGVKD. V was clipped by 3 bases and J by 6 bases, with 8 bases between them. In nucleotides, the CDR3 is TGTGCCATCAGTGACAGGGATTCCGGGGAGCTGTTTTTT. This translates into CAISDRDSGELFF.